This TCR beta chain was observed in a study of blood T cell repertoires in COVID-19. Study as a whole: COVID-19 samples from acute and convalescent phases originated in the United States, Italy and Spain. From T cells, B-cell-depleted T cells, or PBMCs came the material, which was cDNA or gDNA.

Original processing methods: The authors estimated nucleated cell counts from reference gene primer amplification. The table came from immunoSEQ multiplex PCR; TCRdb's copy has only in-frame clones and leaves some out. V and J calls and clone size follow that table, whereas D and trimming were derived from the DNA. This table holds under 250,000 clones, less than 90% found once. Sequencing used peripheral blood. This clonotype was sampled from a woman aged 40-49 years who had recovered from COVID-19.

CDR3 sequence: CAWSPGQVNEKLFF. CDR3 in DNA: TGTGCCTGGAGTCCGGGACAGGTTAATGAAAAACTGTTTTTT. The V gene is TRBV30, the J gene TRBJ1-4; 8 positions agree with TRBD1. Germline loops: CDR1 GTSNPN, CDR2 SVGIG (reference sequence). The CDR3 is 14 residues long. Unmatched junction bases numbered 3, after V lost 2 bases and J lost 4 bases.